This T cell receptor beta chain was identified in a study of blood T cells in healthy people across ages. Comments on this clonotype: A read error may be the cause here, since a much bigger clone is one base away.

The germline gives CDR1 MNHNY, CDR2 SVGAGI (reference sequence). The V and J ends lost 0 bases and 4 bases, in that order; junction bases with no gene match: 6. This CDR3 is 16 amino acids long. With a J-beta primer mix and a sample-barcoded 5' primer, a second PCR ran roughly 6 to 11 cycles. MiXCR, applied by TCRdb to the 5' RACE reads, yields one record per CDR3 protein. The sample shows roughly 640,000 distinct CDR3 sequences, approximately 30% of them seen only once. Input material: blood. The J gene is TRBJ2-3, the V gene TRBV6-6, with 8 bases fitting TRBD2. The sequence came from a woman aged 80 or over in good health. CDR3 sequence: CASSYSCGGSADTQYF. In DNA, the CDR3 is TGTGCCAGCAGTTACTCTTGCGGGGGGAGTGCAGATACGCAGTATTTT.